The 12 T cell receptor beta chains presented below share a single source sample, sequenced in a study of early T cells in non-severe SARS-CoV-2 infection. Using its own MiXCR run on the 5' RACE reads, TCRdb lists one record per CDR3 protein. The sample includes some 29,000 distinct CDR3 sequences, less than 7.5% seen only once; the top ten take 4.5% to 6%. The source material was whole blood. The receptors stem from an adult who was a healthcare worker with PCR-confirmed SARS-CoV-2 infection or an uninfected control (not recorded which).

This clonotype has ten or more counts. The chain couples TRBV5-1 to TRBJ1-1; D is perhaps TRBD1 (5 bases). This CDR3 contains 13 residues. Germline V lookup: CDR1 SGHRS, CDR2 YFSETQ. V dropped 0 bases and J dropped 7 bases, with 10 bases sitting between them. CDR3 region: CASSLGRAIEAFF. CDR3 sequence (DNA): TGCGCCAGCAGCTTGGGCAGGGCAATTGAAGCTTTCTTT. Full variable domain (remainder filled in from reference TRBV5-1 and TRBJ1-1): KAGVTQTPRYLIKTRGQQVTLSCSPISGHRSVSWYQQTPGQGLQFLFEYFSETQRNKGNFPGRFSGRQFSNSRSEMNVSTLELGDSALYLCASSLGRAIEAFFGQGTRLTVV.

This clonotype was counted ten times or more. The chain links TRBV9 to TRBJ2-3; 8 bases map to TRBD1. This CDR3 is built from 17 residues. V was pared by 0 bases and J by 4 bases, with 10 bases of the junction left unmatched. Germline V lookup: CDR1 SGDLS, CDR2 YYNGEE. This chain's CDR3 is CASSVEGRGPPADTQYF. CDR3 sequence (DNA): TGTGCCAGCAGCGTAGAGGGCAGGGGGCCTCCGGCAGATACGCAGTATTTT.

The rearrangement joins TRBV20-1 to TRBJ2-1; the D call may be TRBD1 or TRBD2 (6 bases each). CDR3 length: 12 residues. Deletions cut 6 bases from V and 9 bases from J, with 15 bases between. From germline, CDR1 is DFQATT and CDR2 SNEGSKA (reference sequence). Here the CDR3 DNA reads TGCAGTGCCCGGGGGCTCGAACTTGAGCAGTTCTTC. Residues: CSARGLELEQFF.

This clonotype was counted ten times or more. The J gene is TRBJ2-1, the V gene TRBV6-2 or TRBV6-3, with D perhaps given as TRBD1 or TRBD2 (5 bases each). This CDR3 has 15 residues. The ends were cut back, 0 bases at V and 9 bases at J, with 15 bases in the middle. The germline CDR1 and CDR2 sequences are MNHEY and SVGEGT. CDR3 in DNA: TGTGCCAGCAGTTACTCGTCTACTGGGACCACTGAGCAGTTCTTC. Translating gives CASSYSSTGTTEQFF.

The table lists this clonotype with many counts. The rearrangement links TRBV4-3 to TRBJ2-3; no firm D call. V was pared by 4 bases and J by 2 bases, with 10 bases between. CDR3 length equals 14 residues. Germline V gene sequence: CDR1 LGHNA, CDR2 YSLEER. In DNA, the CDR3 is TGCGCCAGCAGCCCGCACCCCTCCACAGATACGCAGTATTTT. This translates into CASSPHPSTDTQYF.

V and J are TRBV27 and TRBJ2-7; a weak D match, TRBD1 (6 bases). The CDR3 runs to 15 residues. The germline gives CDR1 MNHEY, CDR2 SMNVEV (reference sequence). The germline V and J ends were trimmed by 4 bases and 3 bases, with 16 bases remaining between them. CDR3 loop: CASSSDSLGRYEQYF. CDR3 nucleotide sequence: TGTGCCAGCAGTTCGGACAGCCTGGGTCGCTACGAGCAGTACTTC.

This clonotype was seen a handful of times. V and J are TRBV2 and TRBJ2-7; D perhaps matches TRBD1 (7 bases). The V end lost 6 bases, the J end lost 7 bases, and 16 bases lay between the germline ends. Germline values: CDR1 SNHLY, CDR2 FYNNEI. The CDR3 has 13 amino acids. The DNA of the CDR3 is TGTGCCAGCAGGGCCGACAGGGCGGGGGAGCAGTACTTC. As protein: CASRADRAGEQYF. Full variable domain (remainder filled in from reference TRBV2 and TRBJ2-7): EPEVTQTPSHQVTQMGQEVILRCVPISNHLYFYWYRQILGQKVEFLVSFYNNEISEKSEIFDDQFSVERPDGSNFTLKIRSTKLEDSAMYFCASRADRAGEQYFGPGTRLTVT.

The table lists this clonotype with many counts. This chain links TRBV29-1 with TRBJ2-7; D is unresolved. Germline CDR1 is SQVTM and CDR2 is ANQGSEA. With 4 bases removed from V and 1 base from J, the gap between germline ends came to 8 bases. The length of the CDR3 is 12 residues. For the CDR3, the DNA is TGCAGCGTTGTGGAAGGATCCTACGAGCAGTACTTC. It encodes CSVVEGSYEQYF.

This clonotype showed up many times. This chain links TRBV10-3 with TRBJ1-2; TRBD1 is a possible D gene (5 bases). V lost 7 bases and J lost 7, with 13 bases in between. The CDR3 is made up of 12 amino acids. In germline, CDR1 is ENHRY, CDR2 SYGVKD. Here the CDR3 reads CAIKDGGGGYTF. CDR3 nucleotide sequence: TGTGCCATCAAGGACGGGGGAGGTGGCTACACCTTC.

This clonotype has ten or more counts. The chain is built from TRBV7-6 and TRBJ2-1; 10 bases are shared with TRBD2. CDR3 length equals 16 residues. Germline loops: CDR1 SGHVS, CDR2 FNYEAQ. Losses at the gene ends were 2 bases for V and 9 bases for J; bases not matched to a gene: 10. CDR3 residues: CASSLIRASGGGEQFF. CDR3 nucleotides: TGTGCCAGCAGCTTAATTCGAGCTAGCGGGGGCGGTGAGCAGTTCTTC.

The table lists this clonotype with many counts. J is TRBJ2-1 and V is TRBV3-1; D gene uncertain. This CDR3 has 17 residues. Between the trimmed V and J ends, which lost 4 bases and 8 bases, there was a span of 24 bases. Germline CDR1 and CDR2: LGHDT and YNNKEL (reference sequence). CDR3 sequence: CASSPRIRQTTSYEQFF. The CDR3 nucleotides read TGTGCCAGCAGCCCGCGAATACGGCAAACCACGAGTTATGAGCAGTTCTTC.

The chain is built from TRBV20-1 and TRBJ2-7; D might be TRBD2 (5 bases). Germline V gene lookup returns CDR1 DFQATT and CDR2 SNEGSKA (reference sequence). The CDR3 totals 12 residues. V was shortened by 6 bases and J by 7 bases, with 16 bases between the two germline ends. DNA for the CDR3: TGCAGTGCGCAACGTAGGGCGGGTGAGCAGTACTTC. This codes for CSAQRRAGEQYF.